This T cell receptor (beta chain) is drawn from a study of immune cell composition in non-small cell lung cancer. The assay was immunoSEQ multiplex PCR, and TCRdb's table has in-frame clones only and misses some. This table holds about 2,200 clones, roughly three quarters found once. Normal lung was taken at the farthest possible site, at least 3 cm from tumour. J gave up 4 bases and V 4 bases, and 14 bases lay outside the gene matches. Germline assignment: CDR1 SGHDN and CDR2 FVKESK. There are 18 residues in the CDR3. The V and J genes are TRBV14 and TRBJ2-2; 8 bases align to TRBD1. The source material was non-adjacent lung tissue. The clonotype originates from a human donor with non-small cell lung cancer. CDR3 residues: CASSPGTGGRRFTGELFF. The CDR3 DNA is TGTGCCAGCAGCCCCGGGACAGGTGGGCGACGGTTCACCGGGGAGCTGTTTTTT.